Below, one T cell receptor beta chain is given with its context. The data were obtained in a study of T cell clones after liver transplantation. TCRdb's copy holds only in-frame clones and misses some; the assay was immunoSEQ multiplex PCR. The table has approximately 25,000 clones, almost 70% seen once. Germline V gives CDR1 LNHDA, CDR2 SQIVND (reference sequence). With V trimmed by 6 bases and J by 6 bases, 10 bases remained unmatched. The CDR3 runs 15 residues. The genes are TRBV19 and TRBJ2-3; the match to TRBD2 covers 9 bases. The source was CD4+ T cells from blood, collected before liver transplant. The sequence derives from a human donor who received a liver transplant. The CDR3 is CASSPDSGGLDTQYF. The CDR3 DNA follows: TGTGCCAGTAGCCCCGATAGCGGGGGACTTGATACGCAGTATTTT. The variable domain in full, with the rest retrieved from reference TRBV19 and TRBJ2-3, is DGGITQSPKYLFRKEGQNVTLSCEQNLNHDAMYWYRQDPGQGLRLIYYSQIVNDFQKGDIAEGYSVSREKKESFPLTVTSAQKNPTAFYLCASSPDSGGLDTQYFGPGTRLTVL.